This T cell receptor (beta chain) originates from a study of tumor and adjacent non-tumor tissue in lung cancer. Looking at the study overall: There were about twelve adenocarcinoma, 2 squamous cell carcinoma and 1 small cell lung cancer cases. Study-wide results and caveats: In normal lung, the top 100 clones were significantly more dominant than in tumor.

Germline V gives CDR1 LGHNA, CDR2 YSLEER. V shed 0 bases and J shed 4 bases, with 8 bases lying between them. This CDR3 has 14 amino acids. The library came from three nested PCR rounds adapted from ARM-PCR protocols. TCRdb re-derived calls from the multiplex PCR reads in MiXCR, one entry per CDR3 protein. The sample has approximately 120,000 distinct CDR3 sequences, roughly 77% seen once; the top ten hold around a third. This clonotype was observed many times. Its antigen is not identified. This sample's RNA came from whole unsorted tissue. The sequence came from an older woman with non-small cell lung cancer. This chain links TRBV4-3 with TRBJ2-3; D not certain. Material for sequencing was lung tumor tissue. For the CDR3, the DNA is TGCGCCAGCAGCCAAGAAAGAGGTCCAGATACGCAGTATTTT. Translation: CASSQERGPDTQYF.